Listed below are T cell receptor beta chains from one sample, sequenced in a study of blood T cell repertoires in COVID-19. Produced via immunoSEQ multiplex PCR; TCRdb's table is partial and in-frame only. Of 70,000 to 80,000 clones in the sample, less than 95% were seen once. Sequences were obtained from peripheral blood. Receptor source: a woman aged 55-75 years with active COVID-19. Each CDR3 is given with its conserved first and last residue. Fields, in order: V gene, D gene, J gene, clone size, CDR3 DNA, CDR3 protein. A D gene is named only where the DNA matches it firmly. Clone sizes are given selectively: once, few, many, or a class where the clone is expanded.

V: TRBV7-2; D: .; J: TRBJ2-5; size: .; DNA: TGTGCCAGCAGCTTATCGGAGGCCCAAGAGACCCAGTACTTC; CDR3: CASSLSEAQETQYF
V: TRBV19; D: TRBD1; J: TRBJ2-1; size: .; DNA: TGTGCCAGTAGCCCTAAGGGAACAGGGGGCTACTACAATGAGCAGTTCTTC; CDR3: CASSPKGTGGYYNEQFF
V: TRBV4-1; D: .; J: TRBJ2-7; size: .; DNA: TGCGCCAGCAGCCTAGCAGGAGGCCAGGGGTATTCCTACGAGCAGTACTTC; CDR3: CASSLAGGQGYSYEQYF
V: TRBV14; D: .; J: TRBJ2-5; size: .; DNA: TGTGCCAGCAGCGGTCAGGGTTTTCAGACCCAGTACTTC; CDR3: CASSGQGFQTQYF
V: TRBV6-5; D: .; J: TRBJ2-2; size: .; DNA: TGTGCCAGCACCAGAGACAGTCCTTACGGGGAGCTGTTTTTT; CDR3: CASTRDSPYGELFF
V: TRBV7-2; D: TRBD2; J: TRBJ2-2; size: .; DNA: TGTGCCAGCAGCTTAGTTGCTAGCGGGGGGCCGAGGGAGCTGTTTTTT; CDR3: CASSLVASGGPRELFF
V: TRBV5-6; D: .; J: TRBJ2-7; size: .; DNA: TGTGCCAGCAGTTCAGGGTTCGAGCAGTACTTC; CDR3: CASSSGFEQYF
V: TRBV28; D: .; J: TRBJ1-5; size: once; DNA: TGTGCCAGCAGTTACTATAGCAATCAGCCCCAGCATTTT; CDR3: CASSYYSNQPQHF
V: TRBV2; D: .; J: TRBJ1-1; size: .; DNA: TGTGCCAGCGGGAGGGAATGGGGCACTGAAGCTTTCTTT; CDR3: CASGREWGTEAFF
V: TRBV11-3; D: .; J: TRBJ2-3; size: .; DNA: TGTGCCAGCATCCTAGTCCCGGCCTCCTATAGCACAGATACGCAGTATTTT; CDR3: CASILVPASYSTDTQYF
V: TRBV28; D: TRBD1; J: TRBJ1-5; size: .; DNA: TGTGCCAGCAGGGTACCGGGACAGGGGGCGCTTAGCAATCAGCCCCAGCATTTT; CDR3: CASRVPGQGALSNQPQHF
V: TRBV4-2; D: .; J: TRBJ1-3; size: .; DNA: TGTGCCAGCAGCCAAACGGACAGAATTAACACCATATATTTT; CDR3: CASSQTDRINTIYF
V: TRBV4-1; D: TRBD2; J: TRBJ2-1; size: once; DNA: TGCGCCAGCAGCCGACCGGGACTAAGCTCCTACAATGAGCAGTTCTTC; CDR3: CASSRPGLSSYNEQFF
V: TRBV6-2/TRBV6-3; D: .; J: TRBJ2-1; size: .; DNA: TGTGCCAGCAGTTTCGCGAAATCAGGTTTTGCCTACAATGAGCAGTTCTTC; CDR3: CASSFAKSGFAYNEQFF
V: TRBV7-9; D: .; J: TRBJ2-7; size: .; DNA: TGTGCCAGCAGCCCCGGACAGACGTACGAGCAGTACTTC; CDR3: CASSPGQTYEQYF
V: TRBV5-6; D: .; J: TRBJ1-5; size: .; DNA: TGTGCCAGCAGCTTAACAGGCAGGGGTGGAGTTCAGCCCCAGCATTTT; CDR3: CASSLTGRGGVQPQHF
V: TRBV2; D: .; J: TRBJ2-7; size: .; DNA: TGTGCCAGCAGGGGGGGTAGATCGGGACGAAGTTACGAGCAGTACTTC; CDR3: CASRGGRSGRSYEQYF
V: TRBV5-5; D: TRBD1; J: TRBJ1-2; size: .; DNA: TGTGCCAGCAGCGTGTCCGGGACAGGGGTTGGCTATGGCTACACCTTC; CDR3: CASSVSGTGVGYGYTF
V: TRBV7-2; D: TRBD1; J: TRBJ2-7; size: .; DNA: TGTGCCAGCAGCGCCCGGGACAGGACCTCCTACGAGCAGTACTTC; CDR3: CASSARDRTSYEQYF
V: TRBV12-3/TRBV12-4; D: .; J: TRBJ2-1; size: .; DNA: TGTGCCAACACCAGGGGCAATGAGCAGTTCTTC; CDR3: CANTRGNEQFF
V: TRBV18; D: .; J: TRBJ1-1; size: .; DNA: TGTGCCAGCTCACCAACTTTTGGGCAGCCGAACACTGAAGCTTTCTTT; CDR3: CASSPTFGQPNTEAFF
V: TRBV28; D: .; J: TRBJ1-1; size: .; DNA: TGTGCCAGCAGTTTTCTTAACAGGGCTAACACTGAAGCTTTCTTT; CDR3: CASSFLNRANTEAFF
V: TRBV10-3; D: .; J: TRBJ2-3; size: .; DNA: TGTGCCATCAAACCTCTACCCTCTACGGGAACTAGCACAGATACGCAGTATTTT; CDR3: CAIKPLPSTGTSTDTQYF
V: TRBV5-4; D: TRBD2; J: TRBJ2-1; size: .; DNA: TGTGCCAGCAGCTTGGCTAGCGGGAGCGGTAATGAGCAGTTCTTC; CDR3: CASSLASGSGNEQFF
V: TRBV6-5; D: .; J: TRBJ2-1; size: .; DNA: TGTGCCAGCATCAGACTCGGGGGTCTCTACAATGAGCAGTTCTTC; CDR3: CASIRLGGLYNEQFF
V: TRBV30; D: .; J: TRBJ1-5; size: .; DNA: TGTGCCTGGAGAAAGGCACCGGGGCAGCCCCAGCATTTT; CDR3: CAWRKAPGQPQHF
V: TRBV7-9; D: .; J: TRBJ1-4; size: .; DNA: TGTGCCAGCAGCTTAGACAGCTATAATGAAAAACTGTTTTTT; CDR3: CASSLDSYNEKLFF
V: TRBV7-2; D: .; J: TRBJ2-3; size: .; DNA: TGTGCCAGCAGCTTATTTGGGAGCCTGCCCACAGATACGCAGTATTTT; CDR3: CASSLFGSLPTDTQYF
V: TRBV7-2; D: TRBD2; J: TRBJ2-7; size: .; DNA: TGTGCCAGCAGCTTCCCGGCTAGCGGGAAGTACGAGCAGTACTTC; CDR3: CASSFPASGKYEQYF
V: TRBV7-6; D: .; J: TRBJ2-1; size: .; DNA: TGTGCCAGCAGCTTTAGTGATGAGCAGTTCTTC; CDR3: CASSFSDEQFF
V: TRBV27; D: TRBD1; J: TRBJ1-2; size: once; DNA: TGTGCCAGCAGACCCAAAAGCTGGGACAGGGACGGCTACACCTTC; CDR3: CASRPKSWDRDGYTF
V: TRBV4-1; D: .; J: TRBJ1-5; size: once; DNA: TGCGCCAGCAGCCGAACAGGATTGGATCAGCCCCAGCATTTT; CDR3: CASSRTGLDQPQHF
V: TRBV11-2; D: .; J: TRBJ2-3; size: few; DNA: TGTGCCAGCAGCTCACAGGGCGCAGATACGCAGTATTTT; CDR3: CASSSQGADTQYF
V: TRBV19; D: .; J: TRBJ2-1; size: .; DNA: TGTGCCAGTAGAAACCGTGGTCGGGACTCCTACAATGAGCAGTTCTTC; CDR3: CASRNRGRDSYNEQFF
V: TRBV5-1; D: TRBD1; J: TRBJ2-5; size: few; DNA: TGCGCCAGCAGCCGAGACAGGGGGGATTTAGAGACCCAGTACTTC; CDR3: CASSRDRGDLETQYF
V: TRBV10-3; D: TRBD1; J: TRBJ1-3; size: few; DNA: TGTGCCACCGGGACAGGGTCAGGAAACACCATATATTTT; CDR3: CATGTGSGNTIYF
V: TRBV6-5; D: TRBD1; J: TRBJ2-7; size: .; DNA: TGTGCCAGCAGAAGTGGGGACAGGGCGATTGGGGAGCAGTACTTC; CDR3: CASRSGDRAIGEQYF
V: TRBV7-2; D: .; J: TRBJ2-1; size: .; DNA: TGTGCCAGCAGCTTAGAGGGAACTAGCCGAGTGGGCCGCTACAATGAGCAGTTCTTC; CDR3: CASSLEGTSRVGRYNEQFF
V: TRBV4-1; D: TRBD2; J: TRBJ2-3; size: .; DNA: TGCGCCAGCAGCCGCGGGACTAGCGGGGTCCAGGACACGCAGTATTTT; CDR3: CASSRGTSGVQDTQYF
V: TRBV5-1; D: TRBD2; J: TRBJ2-2; size: .; DNA: TGCGCCAGCAGCTTTGGACTAGCGGGAGGGGGAACCGGGGAGCTGTTTTTT; CDR3: CASSFGLAGGGTGELFF
V: TRBV2; D: .; J: TRBJ2-3; size: few; DNA: TGTGCCAGCAGTGGCGGCACAGATACGCAGTATTTT; CDR3: CASSGGTDTQYF
V: TRBV7-9; D: .; J: TRBJ2-1; size: .; DNA: TGTGCCAGCAGCTTAACAGGGTATGAGCAGTTCTTC; CDR3: CASSLTGYEQFF
V: TRBV6-6; D: .; J: TRBJ1-2; size: .; DNA: TGTGCCAGCAGTTACGGGGGCAGGGACTATGGCTACACCTTC; CDR3: CASSYGGRDYGYTF
V: TRBV12-5; D: .; J: TRBJ1-2; size: .; DNA: TGTGCTAGTGGCCACGGGGGGAACTATGGCTACACCTTC; CDR3: CASGHGGNYGYTF
V: TRBV5-1; D: TRBD1; J: TRBJ1-1; size: .; DNA: TGCGCCAGCAGCTTGGTAGGGGGCGTGAACACTGAAGCTTTCTTT; CDR3: CASSLVGGVNTEAFF